The T cell receptor (beta chain) under discussion was sequenced for a study of monozygotic twins with inflammatory bowel disease. Study-wide findings and caveats: T cell subtypes were not distinguishable in this analysis.

Regarding this clonotype: Antigen: not known.

Each CDR3 protein gets one entry in TCRdb, which reprocessed the 5' RACE reads and gives no DNA. The sample holds hundreds of thousands of distinct CDR3 sequences. The authors isolated total RNA from whole blood without sorting T cells. Germline values: CDR1 SGHTA, CDR2 FQGNSA. The CDR3 has 15 residues. Sequencing was performed on blood. The chain carries TRBV7-2 and TRBJ1-2; the TCRdb D gene call, TRBD1, has no DNA to confirm it. The clonotype comes from a human donor with ulcerative colitis or Crohn's disease, or a healthy co-twin of an affected twin (not recorded which). This CDR3 reads CASSSSGGLYSGYTF.